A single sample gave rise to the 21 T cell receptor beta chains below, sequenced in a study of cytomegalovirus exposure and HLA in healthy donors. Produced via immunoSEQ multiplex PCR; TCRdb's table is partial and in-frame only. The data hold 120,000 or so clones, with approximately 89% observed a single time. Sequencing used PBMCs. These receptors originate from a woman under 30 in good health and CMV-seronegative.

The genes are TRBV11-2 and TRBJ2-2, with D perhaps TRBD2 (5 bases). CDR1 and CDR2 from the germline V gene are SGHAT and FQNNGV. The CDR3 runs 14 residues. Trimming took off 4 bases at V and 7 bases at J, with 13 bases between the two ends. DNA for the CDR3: TGTGCCAGCAGCTCTCCCCCCGGAGGCGGGGAGCTGTTTTTT. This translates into CASSSPPGGGELFF.

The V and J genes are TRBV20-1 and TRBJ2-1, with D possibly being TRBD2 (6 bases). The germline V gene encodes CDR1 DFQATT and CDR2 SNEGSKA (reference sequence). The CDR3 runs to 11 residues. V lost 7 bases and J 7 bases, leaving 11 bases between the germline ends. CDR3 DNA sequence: TGCAGTGTAACGAGCGGGAATGAGCAGTTCTTC. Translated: CSVTSGNEQFF.

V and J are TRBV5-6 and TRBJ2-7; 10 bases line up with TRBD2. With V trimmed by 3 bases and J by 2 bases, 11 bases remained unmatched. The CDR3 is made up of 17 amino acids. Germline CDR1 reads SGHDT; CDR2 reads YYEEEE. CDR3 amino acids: CASSWVTGTSVPYEQYF. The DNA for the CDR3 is TGTGCCAGCAGCTGGGTAACCGGGACTAGCGTGCCCTACGAGCAGTACTTC.

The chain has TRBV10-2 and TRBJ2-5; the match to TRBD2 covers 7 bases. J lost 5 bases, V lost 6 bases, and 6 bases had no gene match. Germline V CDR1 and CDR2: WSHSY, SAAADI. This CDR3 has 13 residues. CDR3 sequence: CASRGGKGETQYF. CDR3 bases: TGCGCCAGCAGGGGGGGGAAGGGGGAGACCCAGTACTTC.

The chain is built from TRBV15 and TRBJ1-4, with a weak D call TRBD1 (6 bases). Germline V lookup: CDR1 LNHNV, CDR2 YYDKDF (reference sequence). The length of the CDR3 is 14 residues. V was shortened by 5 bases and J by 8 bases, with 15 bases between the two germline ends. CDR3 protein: CATSSNREGEKLFF. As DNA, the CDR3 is TGTGCCACCAGCTCCAACAGGGAAGGGGAAAAACTGTTTTTT.

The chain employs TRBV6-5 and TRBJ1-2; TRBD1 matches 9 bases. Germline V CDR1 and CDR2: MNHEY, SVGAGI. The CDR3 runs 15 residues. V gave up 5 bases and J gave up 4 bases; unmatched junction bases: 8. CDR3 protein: CASSNRQGQGYGYTF. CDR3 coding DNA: TGTGCCAGCAGTAACCGACAGGGACAGGGCTATGGCTACACCTTC.

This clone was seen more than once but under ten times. The CDR3 protein is CSSMGQAGETQYF. In nucleotides, the CDR3 is TGCAGCTCCATGGGACAGGCAGGAGAGACCCAGTACTTC. The rearrangement joins TRBV29-1 to TRBJ2-5; 8 bases agree with TRBD1. Germline lookup yields CDR1 SQVTM and CDR2 ANQGSEA. The CDR3 is 13 amino acids. V shed 8 bases and J 4 bases; nucleotides not matched to a gene: 9.

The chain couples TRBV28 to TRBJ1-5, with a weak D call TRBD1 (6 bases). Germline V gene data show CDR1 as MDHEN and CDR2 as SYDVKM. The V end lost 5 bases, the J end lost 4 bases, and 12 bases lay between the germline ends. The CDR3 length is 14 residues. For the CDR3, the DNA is TGTGCCAGCAGTCTCGAACAGGGAAATCAGCCCCAGCATTTT. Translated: CASSLEQGNQPQHF.

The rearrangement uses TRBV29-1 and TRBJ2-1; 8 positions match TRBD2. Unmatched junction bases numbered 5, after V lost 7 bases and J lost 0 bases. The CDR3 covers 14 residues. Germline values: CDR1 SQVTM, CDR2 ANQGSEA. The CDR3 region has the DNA TGCAGCGGCACACTAGCGGACTCCTACAATGAGCAGTTCTTC. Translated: CSGTLADSYNEQFF.

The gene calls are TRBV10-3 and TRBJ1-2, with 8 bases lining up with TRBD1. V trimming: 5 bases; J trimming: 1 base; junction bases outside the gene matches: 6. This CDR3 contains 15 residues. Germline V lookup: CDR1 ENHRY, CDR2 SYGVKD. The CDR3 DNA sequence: TGTGCCATCAGTTCCGGGACAGGTGTTAACTATGGCTACACCTTC. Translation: CAISSGTGVNYGYTF.

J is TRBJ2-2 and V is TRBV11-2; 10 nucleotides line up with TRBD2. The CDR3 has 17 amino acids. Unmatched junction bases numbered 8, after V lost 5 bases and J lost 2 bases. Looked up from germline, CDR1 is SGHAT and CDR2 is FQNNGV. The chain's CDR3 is CASSPPLAGINTGELFF. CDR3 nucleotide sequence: TGTGCCAGCAGCCCCCCACTAGCGGGAATAAACACCGGGGAGCTGTTTTTT.

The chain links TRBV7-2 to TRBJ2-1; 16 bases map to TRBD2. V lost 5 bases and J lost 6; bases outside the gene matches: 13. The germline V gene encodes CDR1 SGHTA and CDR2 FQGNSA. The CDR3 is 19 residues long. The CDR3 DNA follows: TGTGCCAGCAGCGCACGGGGACTAGCGGGAGGGCCTAGGCTCAATGAGCAGTTCTTC. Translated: CASSARGLAGGPRLNEQFF.

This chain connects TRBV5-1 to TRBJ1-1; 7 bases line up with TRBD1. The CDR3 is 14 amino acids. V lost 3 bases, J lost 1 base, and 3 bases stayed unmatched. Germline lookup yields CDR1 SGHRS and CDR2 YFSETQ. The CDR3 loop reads CASSSQGRNTEAFF. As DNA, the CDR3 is TGCGCCAGCAGCTCACAGGGGAGGAACACTGAAGCTTTCTTT.

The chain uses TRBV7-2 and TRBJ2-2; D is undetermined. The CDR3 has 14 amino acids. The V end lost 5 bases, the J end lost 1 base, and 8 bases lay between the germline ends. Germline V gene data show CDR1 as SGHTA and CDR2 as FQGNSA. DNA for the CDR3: TGTGCCAGCAGCCACGCCGGGAACACCGGGGAGCTGTTTTTT. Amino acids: CASSHAGNTGELFF.

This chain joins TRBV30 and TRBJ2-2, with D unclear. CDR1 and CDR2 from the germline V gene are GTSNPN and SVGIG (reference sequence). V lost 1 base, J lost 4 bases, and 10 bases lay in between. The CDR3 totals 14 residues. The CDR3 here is CAWSARWSTGELFF. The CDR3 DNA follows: TGTGCCTGGAGTGCCCGATGGAGCACCGGGGAGCTGTTTTTT.

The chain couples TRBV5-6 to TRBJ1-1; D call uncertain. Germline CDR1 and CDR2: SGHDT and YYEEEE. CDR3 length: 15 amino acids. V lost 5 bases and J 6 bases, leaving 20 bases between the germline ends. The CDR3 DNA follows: TGTGCCAGCAGACACTGGGGAGAGGGATTGTCTGAAGCTTTCTTT. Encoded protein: CASRHWGEGLSEAFF. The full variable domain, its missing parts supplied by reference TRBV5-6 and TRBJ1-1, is DAGVTQSPTHLIKTRGQQVTLRCSPKSGHDTVSWYQQALGQGPQFIFQYYEEEERQRGNFPDRFSGHQFPNYSSELNVNALLLGDSALYLCASRHWGEGLSEAFFGQGTRLTVV.

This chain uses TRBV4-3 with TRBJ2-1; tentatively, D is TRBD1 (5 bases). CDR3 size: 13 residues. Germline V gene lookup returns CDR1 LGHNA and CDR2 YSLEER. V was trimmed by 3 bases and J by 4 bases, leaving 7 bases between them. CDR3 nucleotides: TGCGCCAGCAGCCAGGACAATTACAATGAGCAGTTCTTC. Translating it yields CASSQDNYNEQFF.

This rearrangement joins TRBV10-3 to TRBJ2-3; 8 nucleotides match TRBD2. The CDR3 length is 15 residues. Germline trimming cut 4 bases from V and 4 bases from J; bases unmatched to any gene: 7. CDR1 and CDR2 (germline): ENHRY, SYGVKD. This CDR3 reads CAISVGSGGPDTQYF. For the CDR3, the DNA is TGTGCCATCAGTGTGGGGAGCGGGGGCCCAGATACGCAGTATTTT.

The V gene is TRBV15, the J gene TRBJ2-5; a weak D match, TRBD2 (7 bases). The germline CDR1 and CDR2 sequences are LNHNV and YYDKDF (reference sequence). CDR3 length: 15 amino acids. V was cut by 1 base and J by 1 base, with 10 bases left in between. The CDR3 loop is CATSRGGGAQETQYF. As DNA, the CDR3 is TGTGCCACCAGCAGAGGTGGGGGGGCCCAAGAGACCCAGTACTTC.

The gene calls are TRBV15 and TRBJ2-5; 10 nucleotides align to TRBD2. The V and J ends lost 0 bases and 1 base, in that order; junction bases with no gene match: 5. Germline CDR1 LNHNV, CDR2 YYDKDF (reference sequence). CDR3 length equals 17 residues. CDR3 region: CATSRDQRGGSQETQYF. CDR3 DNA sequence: TGTGCCACCAGCAGAGACCAGCGGGGGGGTTCCCAAGAGACCCAGTACTTC.

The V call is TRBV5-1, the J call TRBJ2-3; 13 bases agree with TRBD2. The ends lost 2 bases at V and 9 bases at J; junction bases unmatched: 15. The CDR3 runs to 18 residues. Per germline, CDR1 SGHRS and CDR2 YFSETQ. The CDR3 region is CASSFTTSGGRNRGTQYF. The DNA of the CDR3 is TGCGCCAGCAGCTTTACGACTAGCGGGGGGCGGAACAGAGGCACGCAGTATTTT.